The 21 T cell receptor beta chains listed next were all sequenced from one sample in a study of yellow fever vaccine responses in identical twins (dated by TCRdb to 2016 to 2019). The library was made by RT-PCR. Sequencing was performed on an Illumina HiSeq 2500. Starting from the raw public reads, TCRdb applied fastp trimming at Q25, assembled clones with MiXCR and retained in-frame beta chains. Identical CDR3 protein sequences are pooled into one entry, listed with their most common genes and DNA. This sample gives approximately 12,000 distinct CDR3 sequences in total; roughly 86% of them show up just once. The top ten clonotypes cover 1.7% of the sample. This material consisted of T cells from blood (PBMCs), unsorted or a sorted subset (not recorded which), taken before or after yellow fever vaccination (not recorded which). These receptors were taken from a woman aged 18 to 35 who received the yellow fever vaccine. Donor details come from another sample of the same person, matched by shared clones.

Comment on this clonotype: Given a much more abundant clone one base away, this may be a read error. The rearrangement links TRBV18 to TRBJ2-7; 7 bases match TRBD2. Germline lookup yields CDR1 KGHSH and CDR2 LQKENI. Trimming took 5 bases from V and 1 from J; bases not matched to a gene: 5. The CDR3 runs 14 residues. CDR3 nucleotide sequence: TGTGCCAGCTCAGCTAGCGGTCCTTCCTACGAGCAGTACTTC. It yields the protein CASSASGPSYEQYF.

V gene TRBV10-1 combines with J gene TRBJ2-1, with 9 bases fitting TRBD2. The CDR3 sequence is 17 residues long. The V and J ends lost 0 bases and 7 bases, in that order; junction bases with no gene match: 10. The germline V gene has CDR1 WNHNN and CDR2 SYGVQD (reference sequence). As DNA, the CDR3 is TGCGCCAGCAGTGAGTCAGGCGGGAGGGATAAACAGAATGAGCAGTTCTTC. This translates into CASSESGGRDKQNEQFF.

About this clonotype: At one of its ends the junction is not consistent with the germline gene, which may arise from a read error. The chain joins TRBV7-1 to TRBJ1-5; D is undetermined. TRBV7-1 is recorded as an ORF, its role being uncertain. CDR3 size: 12 residues. CDR3 nucleotides: TGTGCCAGCAGTTCAGCCGATCAGCCCCAGCATTTT. The encoded protein is CASSSADQPQHF.

The V and J genes are TRBV18 and TRBJ1-6; D not certain. This CDR3 has 16 residues. V was trimmed by 1 base and J by 5 bases, leaving 12 bases between them. CDR1 and CDR2 from the germline V gene are KGHSH and LQKENI. The CDR3 reads CASSPLATGDNSPLHF. In nucleotides, the CDR3 is TGTGCCAGCTCACCACTCGCGACGGGAGATAATTCACCCCTCCACTTT.

This clonotype was detected only a few times. This chain connects TRBV2 to TRBJ2-3; D is unclear. The CDR3 runs to 12 residues. Germline-derived CDR1 and CDR2 are SNHLY and FYNNEI. With 7 bases removed from V and 3 bases from J, the gap between germline ends came to 8 bases. The CDR3: CASTPLTDTQYF. The CDR3 nucleotides read TGTGCCAGCACCCCCCTTACAGATACGCAGTATTTT.

The chain combines TRBV5-8 with TRBJ2-7; unclear D gene. This CDR3 has 13 amino acids. With 2 bases removed from V and 0 bases from J, the gap between germline ends came to 6 bases. Germline V gene data show CDR1 as SGHTS and CDR2 as YDEGEE. CDR3 residues: CASSLTASYEQYF. The CDR3 region has the DNA TGTGCCAGCAGCTTAACCGCCTCCTACGAGCAGTACTTC.

The V and J genes are TRBV29-1 and TRBJ2-3; 7 bases are shared with TRBD1. V shed 4 bases and J 4 bases; nucleotides not matched to a gene: 5. CDR3 size: 13 residues. Germline V gene data show CDR1 as SQVTM and CDR2 as ANQGSEA. CDR3 amino acids: CSVADRAADTQYF. Written as DNA, the CDR3 is TGCAGCGTTGCCGACAGGGCCGCAGATACGCAGTATTTT.

V usage is TRBV5-5 and J usage is TRBJ2-7; D ambiguous. This CDR3 contains 13 residues. V gave up 4 bases and J gave up 4 bases, with 12 bases separating them. Looked up from germline, CDR1 is SGHKS and CDR2 is YYEKEE (reference sequence). The CDR3 nucleotides read TGTGCCAGCAGCCGCGGCCCTGGGTACGAGCAGTACTTC. As protein: CASSRGPGYEQYF.

This chain joins TRBV4-2 and TRBJ2-3, with 12 nucleotides matching TRBD1. From germline, CDR1 is LGHNA and CDR2 YNFKEQ. The J segment lost 4 bases and the V segment lost 4 bases, leaving 6 bases of the junction unmatched. This CDR3 is 16 amino acids long. The CDR3 here is CASSLIGTGGADTQYF. The CDR3 DNA reads as TGTGCCAGCAGCCTCATCGGGACAGGGGGCGCAGATACGCAGTATTTT.

This chain links TRBV5-1 with TRBJ2-2; D is unclear. CDR1 is SGHRS, CDR2 YFSETQ, per germline. The CDR3 is made up of 13 amino acids. V shed 0 bases and J shed 5 bases, with 5 bases lying between them. CDR3 sequence: CASSLGSTGELFF. CDR3 sequence (DNA): TGCGCCAGCAGCTTGGGCTCAACCGGGGAGCTGTTTTTT.

The chain combines TRBV5-4 with TRBJ2-5; no clear D gene. The germline V gene has CDR1 SGHNT and CDR2 YYREEE (reference sequence). The CDR3 covers 14 residues. Trimming took 0 bases from V and 2 from J, leaving 8 bases between them. This CDR3 reads CASSLVGSQETQYF. The CDR3 DNA follows: TGTGCCAGCAGCTTGGTCGGCAGTCAAGAGACCCAGTACTTC.

The chain uses TRBV7-9 and TRBJ2-7, with D maybe TRBD2 (5 bases). Germline V lookup: CDR1 SEHNR, CDR2 FQNEAQ (reference sequence). This CDR3 contains 13 residues. The V and J ends lost 1 base and 6 bases respectively, with 10 bases between them. CDR3 coding DNA: TGTGCCAGCAGCTTAGGAGGGAAAGGCGAGCAGTACTTC. This translates into CASSLGGKGEQYF.

V is TRBV10-3 and J is TRBJ1-1; D is uncertain. Trimming took 3 bases from V and 3 from J, leaving 17 bases between them. This CDR3 has 16 residues. CDR1 is ENHRY, CDR2 SYGVKD, per germline. The CDR3 nucleotides read TGTGCCATCAGTGACACTCAGTCGTTAAAGGACACTGAAGCTTTCTTT. Translated: CAISDTQSLKDTEAFF.

The chain combines TRBV11-3 with TRBJ2-3; 8 nucleotides line up with TRBD2. The CDR3 spans 17 residues. V lost 0 bases, J lost 1 base, and 6 bases stayed unmatched. CDR1 is SGHNT and CDR2 is YENEEA in the germline V gene. DNA for the CDR3: TGTGCCAGCAGCTTAGAATCCCTAGCGGGCCGCACAGATACGCAGTATTTT. This codes for CASSLESLAGRTDTQYF.

The rearrangement links TRBV15 to TRBJ2-7, with 10 bases lining up with TRBD1. CDR3 size: 13 residues. The germline gives CDR1 LNHNV, CDR2 YYDKDF (reference sequence). J was trimmed by 1 base and V by 9 bases; bases with no gene match: 3. This chain's CDR3 is CATGTGASYEQYF. The CDR3 region has the DNA TGTGCCACAGGGACAGGGGCTTCCTACGAGCAGTACTTC.

This rearrangement joins TRBV28 to TRBJ1-2; TRBD1 might be the D (6 bases). This CDR3 is built from 17 residues. Germline CDR1 is MDHEN and CDR2 is SYDVKM. V was shortened by 7 bases and J by 4 bases, with 25 bases between the two germline ends. CDR3 in DNA: TGTGCCAGCACCACCCCCTCCTCGGGCAGGGGAGCCTATGGCTACACCTTC. Amino acid sequence: CASTTPSSGRGAYGYTF.

This chain connects TRBV5-5 to TRBJ2-5, with TRBD1 matching over 8 bases. The trim removed 4 bases at V and 4 bases at J, leaving 12 bases unmatched. From germline, CDR1 is SGHKS and CDR2 YYEKEE (reference sequence). The CDR3 spans 16 residues. The CDR3 DNA reads TGTGCCAGCAGCAACGTAGGGACAGGACCAGGAGAGACCCAGTACTTC. This encodes CASSNVGTGPGETQYF.

This clonotype was observed a handful of times. This chain links TRBV29-1 with TRBJ2-1, with D uncertain. This CDR3 is 11 amino acids long. Germline CDR1 is SQVTM and CDR2 is ANQGSEA. V was shortened by 4 bases and J by 8 bases, with 9 bases between the two germline ends. The CDR3 coding sequence is TGCAGCGTTGCCCTTTTTTATGAGCAGTTCTTC. Its translation is CSVALFYEQFF.

The CDR3 sequence is CASSHPAGSYEQYF. CDR3 in DNA: TGTGCCAGCAGCCACCCGGCAGGGTCCTACGAGCAGTACTTC. The rearrangement uses TRBV11-2 and TRBJ2-7; tentative D call: TRBD1 (5 bases). Per the germline V gene, CDR1 is SGHAT and CDR2 is FQNNGV. CDR3 size: 14 residues. V was shortened by 5 bases and J by 1 base, with 12 bases between the two germline ends.

In this sample, this clonotype turned up a few times. This chain uses TRBV5-4 with TRBJ2-1; tentative D call: TRBD2 (6 bases). The V and J ends lost 4 bases and 7 bases respectively, with 9 bases between them. CDR1 is SGHNT, CDR2 YYREEE, per germline (reference sequence). The CDR3 length is 12 residues. CDR3 sequence (DNA): TGTGCCAGCAGCCCCGGGGGAAATGAGCAGTTCTTC. Residues: CASSPGGNEQFF.

This chain joins TRBV5-1 and TRBJ2-3; 11 bases are shared with TRBD1. The CDR3 covers 15 residues. With 2 bases clipped from V and 6 bases from J, the junction kept 5 bases outside the gene matches. Per the germline V gene, CDR1 is SGHRS and CDR2 is YFSETQ. The CDR3 DNA reads as TGCGCCAGCAGCTTAGGACAGGGGGCAGGGGATACGCAGTATTTT. Encoded protein: CASSLGQGAGDTQYF. The full variable domain, rest sourced from reference TRBV5-1 and TRBJ2-3, is KAGVTQTPRYLIKTRGQQVTLSCSPISGHRSVSWYQQTPGQGLQFLFEYFSETQRNKGNFPGRFSGRQFSNSRSEMNVSTLELGDSALYLCASSLGQGAGDTQYFGPGTRLTVL.